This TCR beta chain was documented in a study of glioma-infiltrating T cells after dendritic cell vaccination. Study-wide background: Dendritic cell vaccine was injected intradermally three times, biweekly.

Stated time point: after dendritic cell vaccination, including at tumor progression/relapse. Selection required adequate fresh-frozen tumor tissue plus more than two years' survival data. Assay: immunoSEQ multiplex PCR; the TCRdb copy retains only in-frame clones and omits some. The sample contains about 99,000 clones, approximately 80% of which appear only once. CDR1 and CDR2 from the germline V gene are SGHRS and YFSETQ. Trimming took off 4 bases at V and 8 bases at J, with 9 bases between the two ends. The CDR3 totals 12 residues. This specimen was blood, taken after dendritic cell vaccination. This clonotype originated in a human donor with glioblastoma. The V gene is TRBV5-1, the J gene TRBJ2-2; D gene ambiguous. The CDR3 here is CASSLTMGELFF. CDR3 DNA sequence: TGCGCCAGCAGCCTTACAATGGGGGAGCTGTTTTTT.